In its sample, the clone carrying this T cell receptor (beta chain) is large (0.1 to 1%). Its target is unknown. This sample is drawn from a study of OX40 agonist ivuxolimab in advanced cancers. About the research overall: Given to patients was ivuxolimab, an agonistic anti-OX40 (CD134) antibody.

Method: immunoSEQ multiplex PCR; TCRdb's copy keeps in-frame clones and lacks some. The sample records about 11,000 clones, about 89% being singletons. CDR3 size: 15 residues. Germline CDR1 LNHDA, CDR2 SQIVND (reference sequence). V shed 10 bases and J 2 bases; nucleotides not matched to a gene: 8. Regarding the study as a whole: Among the lowest levels of clonal expansion were found in partial responders at 0.1-3.0 mg/kg.

The material was CD4+ or CD8+ T cells sorted from blood, obtained in a trial of the OX40 agonist ivuxolimab. The source is an adult with an advanced solid tumor such as melanoma, head and neck, liver or kidney cancer. The chain is built from TRBV19 and TRBJ2-1; 10 nucleotides agree with TRBD2. The CDR3 sequence is CATEPGTSAYNEQFF. For the CDR3, the DNA is TGTGCCACCGAACCCGGGACTAGCGCCTACAATGAGCAGTTCTTC.